This T cell receptor beta chain emerged from a study of blood T cell repertoires in COVID-19. Study information: The cDNA or gDNA used as material had been derived from T cells, B-cell-depleted T cells, or PBMCs.

In the study's own analysis: Researchers report that nucleated cell counts were estimated from reference gene primer amplification. Assay: immunoSEQ multiplex PCR; the TCRdb copy retains only in-frame clones and omits some. The DNA was the basis for D and trimming; V, J and clone size are from that table. Among roughly 80,000 clones, about four fifths were seen once, and the ten largest hold 10% to 15%. Sequencing input: peripheral blood. This receptor was obtained from a human donor in a cohort sampled during active COVID-19.

The DNA of the CDR3 is TGTGCCAGTAGTGTCTCCACAGGACCCGGGGGCTACGAGCAGTACTTC. Translated, it gives CASSVSTGPGGYEQYF. J is TRBJ2-7 and V is TRBV19; tentatively, D is TRBD2 (6 bases). CDR1 is LNHDA, CDR2 SQIVND, per germline (reference sequence). The CDR3 runs 16 residues. The V end was cut by 5 bases, the J end by 3 bases, with 20 bases between.